This record concerns one T cell receptor beta chain sequence. Trimming removed 0 bases from V and 4 bases from J; junction bases left unmatched: 4. The CDR3 has 15 residues. Germline V CDR1 and CDR2: SGDLS, YYNGEE. The data were taken from a study of blood T cell repertoires in COVID-19. For the study at large: COVID-19 samples from acute and convalescent phases originated in the United States, Italy and Spain.

TCRdb keeps only in-frame clones here, not all; method: immunoSEQ multiplex PCR. The sample records fewer than 250,000 clones, 89% being singletons. The sample was peripheral blood. The gene calls are TRBV9 and TRBJ2-5, with 9 bases aligning to TRBD1. This sequence was found in a woman aged 40 to 49 with acute or convalescent COVID-19. The CDR3 nucleotides read TGTGCCAGCAGCGTAGTTGGACAGGGGCCAGAGACCCAGTACTTC. This gives the protein CASSVVGQGPETQYF.